This T cell receptor beta chain was captured in a study of blood T cell repertoires in COVID-19. Study context: The United States, Italy and Spain were the sources of the acute and convalescent COVID-19 samples. T cells, B-cell-depleted T cells, or PBMCs provided the cDNA or gDNA that served as material.

This clone was picked up one time. V shed 4 bases and J 5 bases; nucleotides not matched to a gene: 2. The CDR3 has 14 residues. Germline V gives CDR1 SGHRS, CDR2 YFSETQ. Original processing methods: Scientists estimated how many nucleated cells there were by amplifying reference gene primers. This table comes from immunoSEQ multiplex PCR, and its TCRdb copy is limited to in-frame clones, with some not included. That table supplies the V and J calls and clone size; D and trimming were determined from the DNA. The profile covers about 74,000 clones, with about 86% appearing a single time and less than 2% taken by the ten largest.

The TCR originated in a woman aged 80 or over with active or convalescent COVID-19. The chain combines TRBV5-1 with TRBJ1-4; 10 nucleotides align to TRBD1. The sequenced sample consisted of peripheral blood. DNA of the CDR3: TGCGCCAGCAGCGAGGGACAGGGGAATGAAAAACTGTTTTTT. Its protein product is CASSEGQGNEKLFF.